This TCR beta chain was recorded in a study of blood T cell repertoires in COVID-19. Across the whole study: The United States, Italy and Spain provided the acute and convalescent COVID-19 samples. The analysed material was cDNA or gDNA that came from T cells, B-cell-depleted T cells, or PBMCs.

Original methodology: Estimation of nucleated cell counts was performed using reference gene primer amplification. Sequenced by immunoSEQ multiplex PCR; TCRdb stores in-frame clones only, minus some. Clone size and V and J calls were adopted from that table, with D and trimming inferred from the DNA. Of 90,000 to 120,000 clones listed, more than 60% are singletons. Sequenced material: peripheral blood. This clonotype was sampled from a man in his 70s with active or convalescent COVID-19.

The CDR3 is CASSWWGQGRRSSYNEQFF. CDR3 DNA sequence: TGTGCCAGCAGTTGGTGGGGACAGGGGAGGCGGAGCTCCTACAATGAGCAGTTCTTC. V usage is TRBV6-2 or TRBV6-3 and J usage is TRBJ2-1; TRBD1 matches at 10 bases. With V trimmed by 4 bases and J by 0 bases, 12 bases remained unmatched. Germline V gene data show CDR1 as MNHEY and CDR2 as SVGEGT. The length of the CDR3 is 19 residues.